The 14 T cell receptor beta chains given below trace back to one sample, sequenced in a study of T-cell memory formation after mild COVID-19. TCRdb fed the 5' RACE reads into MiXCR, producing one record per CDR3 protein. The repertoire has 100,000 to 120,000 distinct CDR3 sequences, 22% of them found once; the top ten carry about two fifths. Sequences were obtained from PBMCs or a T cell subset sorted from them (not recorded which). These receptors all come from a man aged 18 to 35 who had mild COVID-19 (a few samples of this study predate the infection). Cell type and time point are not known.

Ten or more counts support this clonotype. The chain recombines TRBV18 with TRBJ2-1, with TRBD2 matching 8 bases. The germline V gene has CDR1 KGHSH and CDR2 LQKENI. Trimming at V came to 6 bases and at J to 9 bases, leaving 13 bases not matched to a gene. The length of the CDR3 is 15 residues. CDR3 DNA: TGTGCCAGCTCCCCTTACGCCGGGGGGGCGAGTGAGCAGTTCTTC. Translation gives CASSPYAGGASEQFF.

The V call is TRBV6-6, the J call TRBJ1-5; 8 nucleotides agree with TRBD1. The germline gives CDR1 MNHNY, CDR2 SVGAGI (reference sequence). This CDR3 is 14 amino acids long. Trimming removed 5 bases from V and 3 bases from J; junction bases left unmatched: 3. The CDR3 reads CASSDRGANQPQHF. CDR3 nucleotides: TGTGCCAGCAGTGACAGGGGAGCCAATCAGCCCCAGCATTTT.

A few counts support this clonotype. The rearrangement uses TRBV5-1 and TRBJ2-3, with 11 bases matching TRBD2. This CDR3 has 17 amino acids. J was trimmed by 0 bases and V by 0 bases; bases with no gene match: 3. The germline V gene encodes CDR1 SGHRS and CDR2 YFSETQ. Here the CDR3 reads CASSLGLAGRSTDTQYF. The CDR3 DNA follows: TGCGCCAGCAGCTTGGGACTAGCGGGGCGCAGCACAGATACGCAGTATTTT.

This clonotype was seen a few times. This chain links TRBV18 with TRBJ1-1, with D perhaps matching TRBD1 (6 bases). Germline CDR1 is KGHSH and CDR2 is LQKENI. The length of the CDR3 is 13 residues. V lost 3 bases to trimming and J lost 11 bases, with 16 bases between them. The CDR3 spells CASSPSDSRGAFF. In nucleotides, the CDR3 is TGTGCCAGCTCACCCTCGGACAGCCGAGGGGCTTTCTTT.

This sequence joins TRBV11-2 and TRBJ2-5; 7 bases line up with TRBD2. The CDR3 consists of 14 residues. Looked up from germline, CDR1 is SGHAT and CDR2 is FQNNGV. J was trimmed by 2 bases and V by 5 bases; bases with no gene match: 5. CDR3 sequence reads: CASSGPGLQETQYF. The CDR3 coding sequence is TGTGCCAGCAGCGGACCGGGACTACAAGAGACCCAGTACTTC.

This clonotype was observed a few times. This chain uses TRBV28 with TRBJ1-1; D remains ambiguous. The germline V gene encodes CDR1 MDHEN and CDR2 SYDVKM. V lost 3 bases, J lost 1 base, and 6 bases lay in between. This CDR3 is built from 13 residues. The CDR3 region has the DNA TGTGCCAGCAGTTTGATGGGGAACACTGAAGCTTTCTTT. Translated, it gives CASSLMGNTEAFF.

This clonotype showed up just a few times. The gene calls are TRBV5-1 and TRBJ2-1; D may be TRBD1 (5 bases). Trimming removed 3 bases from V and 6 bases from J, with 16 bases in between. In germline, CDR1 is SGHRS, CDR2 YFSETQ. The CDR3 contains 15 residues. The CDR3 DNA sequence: TGCGCCAGCAGCTCTGGAGTTGACAGCCTCAATGAGCAGTTCTTC. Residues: CASSSGVDSLNEQFF. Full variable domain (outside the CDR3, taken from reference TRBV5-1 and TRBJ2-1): KAGVTQTPRYLIKTRGQQVTLSCSPISGHRSVSWYQQTPGQGLQFLFEYFSETQRNKGNFPGRFSGRQFSNSRSEMNVSTLELGDSALYLCASSSGVDSLNEQFFGPGTRLTVL.

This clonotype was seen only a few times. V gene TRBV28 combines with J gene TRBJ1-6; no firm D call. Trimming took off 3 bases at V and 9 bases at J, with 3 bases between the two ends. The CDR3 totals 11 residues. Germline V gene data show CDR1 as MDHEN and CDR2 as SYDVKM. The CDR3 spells CASSLSSPLHF. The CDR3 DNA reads TGTGCCAGCAGTTTGAGTTCACCCCTCCACTTT.

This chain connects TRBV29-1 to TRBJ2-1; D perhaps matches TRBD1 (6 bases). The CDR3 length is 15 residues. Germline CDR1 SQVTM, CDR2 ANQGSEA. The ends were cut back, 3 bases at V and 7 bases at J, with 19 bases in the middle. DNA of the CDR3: TGCAGCGTTGAGCCGGACAGTCCGCCTCGGAATGAGCAGTTCTTC. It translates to CSVEPDSPPRNEQFF.

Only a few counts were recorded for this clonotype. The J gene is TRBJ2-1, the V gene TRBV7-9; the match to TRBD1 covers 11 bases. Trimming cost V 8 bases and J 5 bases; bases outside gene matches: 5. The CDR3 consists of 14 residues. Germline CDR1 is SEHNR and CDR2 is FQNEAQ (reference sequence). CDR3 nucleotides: TGTGCCAGCCACGCGGGACAGGGGGACAATGAGCAGTTCTTC. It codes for CASHAGQGDNEQFF.

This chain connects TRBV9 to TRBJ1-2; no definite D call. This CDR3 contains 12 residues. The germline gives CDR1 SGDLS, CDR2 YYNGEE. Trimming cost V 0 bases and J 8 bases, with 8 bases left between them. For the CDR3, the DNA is TGTGCCAGCAGCGTAGGGGTTGGCGGCTACACCTTC. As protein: CASSVGVGGYTF.

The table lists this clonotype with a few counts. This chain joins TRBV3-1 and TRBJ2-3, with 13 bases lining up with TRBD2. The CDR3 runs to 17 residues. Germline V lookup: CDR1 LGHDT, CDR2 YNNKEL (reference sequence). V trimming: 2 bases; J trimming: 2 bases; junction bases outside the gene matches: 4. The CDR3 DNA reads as TGTGCCAGCAGCCAACCAGGACTAGCGGGGGTCACAGATACGCAGTATTTT. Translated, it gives CASSQPGLAGVTDTQYF.

The CDR3, as DNA: TGTGCCAGCAGCTTAGGAGAGCGGGGCGGCGAGCAGTACTTC. Translation gives CASSLGERGGEQYF. The genes are TRBV11-2 and TRBJ2-7; 7 nucleotides match TRBD2. The CDR3 is 14 residues long. CDR1 is SGHAT, CDR2 FQNNGV, per germline. Trimming took 1 base from V and 6 from J; bases not matched to a gene: 6.

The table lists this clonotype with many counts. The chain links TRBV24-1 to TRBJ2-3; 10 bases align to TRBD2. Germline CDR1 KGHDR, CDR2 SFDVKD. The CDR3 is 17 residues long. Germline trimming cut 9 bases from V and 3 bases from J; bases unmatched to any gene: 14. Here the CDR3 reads CATEVKEGTSVTDTQYF. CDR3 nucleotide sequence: TGTGCCACCGAGGTTAAAGAAGGGACTAGCGTTACAGATACGCAGTATTTT.